This paragraph covers one T cell receptor (beta chain) sequence. The data were taken from a study of blood T cell repertoires in COVID-19. Study context: Samples representing acute and convalescent COVID-19 were sourced from the United States, Italy and Spain. T cells, B-cell-depleted T cells, or PBMCs supplied cDNA or gDNA.

The ends were cut back, 1 base at V and 0 bases at J, with 11 bases in the middle. Germline CDR1 is LNHDA and CDR2 is SQIVND (reference sequence). The CDR3 is made up of 16 amino acids. Profiled with immunoSEQ multiplex PCR; TCRdb holds only in-frame clones, not every one. The sample comprises approximately 170,000 clones, roughly 93% of which are singletons, and about 5.3% rests with the top ten. Enrolled during active infection, Seattle patients were then followed longitudinally. The sequence was collected from a man between 18 and 35 years old with COVID-19, enrolled during active disease. The chain employs TRBV19 and TRBJ2-3, with D possibly being TRBD1 (5 bases). Sequenced sample: peripheral blood. The CDR3 sequence: CASSIGQGVSTDTQYF. CDR3 sequence (DNA): TGTGCCAGTAGTATAGGTCAGGGTGTGAGCACAGATACGCAGTATTTT.